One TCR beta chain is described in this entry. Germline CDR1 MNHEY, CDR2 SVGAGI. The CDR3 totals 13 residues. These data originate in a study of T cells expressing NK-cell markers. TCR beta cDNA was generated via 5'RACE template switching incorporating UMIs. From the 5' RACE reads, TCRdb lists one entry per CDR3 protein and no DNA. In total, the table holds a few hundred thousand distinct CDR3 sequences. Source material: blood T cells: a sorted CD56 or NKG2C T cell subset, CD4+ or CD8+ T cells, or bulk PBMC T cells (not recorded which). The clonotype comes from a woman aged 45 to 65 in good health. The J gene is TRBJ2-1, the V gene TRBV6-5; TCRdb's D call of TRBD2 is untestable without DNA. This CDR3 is CASQGGGNNEQFF.